The 21 T cell receptor beta chains presented below share a single source sample, sequenced in a study of identical twins. TCRdb fed the 5' RACE reads into MiXCR, producing one record per CDR3 protein. The sample carries hundreds of thousands of distinct CDR3 sequences, 7% to 7.5% recorded once. This same sample was also part of a study on yellow fever vaccine responses in identical twins.

Sequencing was performed on PBMCs. Every receptor here comes from a woman under 30 in good health.

This clonotype was detected ten times or more. V and J are TRBV7-8 and TRBJ2-2, with a tentative D call TRBD2 (6 bases). V was pared by 6 bases and J by 7 bases, with 9 bases between. CDR3 length: 12 amino acids. Germline V gene sequence: CDR1 SGHVS, CDR2 FQNEAQ. The CDR3 nucleotides are TGTGCCAGCAGAGTCGGGGGCGGGGAGCTGTTTTTT. Translation: CASRVGGGELFF.

This clonotype showed up just a few times. The rearrangement links TRBV11-2 to TRBJ2-7, with D possibly matching TRBD2 (5 bases). V shed 0 bases and J shed 2 bases, with 11 bases lying between them. Germline-derived CDR1 and CDR2 are SGHAT and FQNNGV. This CDR3 is built from 15 residues. CDR3 nucleotide sequence: TGTGCCAGCAGCTTAGAGTTCCAGGAGGCCTACGAGCAGTACTTC. The encoded protein is CASSLEFQEAYEQYF. Full variable domain (remainder filled in from reference TRBV11-2 and TRBJ2-7): EAGVAQSPRYKIIEKRQSVAFWCNPISGHATLYWYQQILGQGPKLLIQFQNNGVVDDSQLPKDRFSAERLKGVDSTLKIQPAKLEDSAVYLCASSLEFQEAYEQYFGPGTRLTVT.

This clonotype was observed at least ten times. The gene calls are TRBV6-1 and TRBJ2-1, with TRBD2 as a possible D gene (5 bases). CDR1 MNHNS and CDR2 SASEGT come from the germline V gene. This CDR3 contains 14 residues. Trimming cost V 2 bases and J 6 bases, with 11 bases left between them. The CDR3 loop is CASSEKQDFNEQFF. The CDR3 region has the DNA TGTGCCAGCAGTGAAAAGCAGGACTTCAATGAGCAGTTCTTC.

This clonotype has just a few counts. The chain employs TRBV7-9 and TRBJ2-1, with D maybe TRBD1 (6 bases). CDR1 is SEHNR, CDR2 FQNEAQ, per germline (reference sequence). CDR3 length: 15 amino acids. V was shortened by 5 bases and J by 2 bases, with 13 bases between the two germline ends. CDR3 coding DNA: TGTGCCAGCAGCCCCCCAGGGGCGGCCTACAATGAGCAGTTCTTC. Residues: CASSPPGAAYNEQFF.

On this clonotype: One end of the junction varies from germline; a read error may be responsible. The chain recombines TRBV12-3 or TRBV12-4 with TRBJ1-1; D unresolved. The CDR3 consists of 14 residues. CDR3 sequence (DNA): TGTGCCAGCAGTTCCCGGGCAACGAACACTGAAGCTCTCTTT. Encoded protein: CASSSRATNTEALF.

The chain carries TRBV12-3 or TRBV12-4 and TRBJ1-1; 10 bases match TRBD1. With 7 bases clipped from V and 4 bases from J, the junction kept 12 bases outside the gene matches. The CDR3 runs to 16 residues. The DNA for the CDR3 is TGTGCCAGCACCACCCGACAGGGGGCCATGATCACTGAAGCTTTCTTT. Its protein product is CASTTRQGAMITEAFF.

This clonotype was recorded a few times. The V call is TRBV15, the J call TRBJ2-1; perhaps TRBD1 as D (5 bases). The CDR3 spans 15 residues. The ends were cut back, 0 bases at V and 2 bases at J, with 8 bases in the middle. Germline V gene lookup returns CDR1 LNHNV and CDR2 YYDKDF (reference sequence). The CDR3 spells CATSRDTGTYNEQFF. Written as DNA, the CDR3 is TGTGCCACCAGCAGAGATACAGGTACCTACAATGAGCAGTTCTTC.

The chain links TRBV20-1 to TRBJ2-7; D may be TRBD1 (5 bases). CDR1 is DFQATT and CDR2 is SNEGSKA in the germline V gene (reference sequence). The V end lost 1 base, the J end lost 3 bases, and 10 bases lay between the germline ends. The CDR3 totals 13 residues. CDR3 nucleotide sequence: TGCAGTGCTAGAGGCCCGACAGTCTACGAGCAGTACTTC. It is translated as CSARGPTVYEQYF.

This rearrangement joins TRBV12-3 or TRBV12-4 to TRBJ2-7, with no clear D. This CDR3 comprises 14 residues. The V end lost 5 bases, the J end lost 7 bases, and 18 bases lay between the germline ends. Here the CDR3 reads CASSPAAGRREQYF. The DNA for the CDR3 is TGTGCCAGCAGTCCCGCCGCTGGCAGGCGGGAGCAGTACTTC.

This clonotype was detected many times. The V call is TRBV29-1, the J call TRBJ2-7; 8 bases line up with TRBD1. The germline gives CDR1 SQVTM, CDR2 ANQGSEA. J lost 3 bases, V lost 2 bases, and 3 bases had no gene match. This CDR3 has 13 residues. CDR3 DNA: TGCAGCGTTGAACCAGGGGGCGGCTACGAGCAGTACTTC. It codes for CSVEPGGGYEQYF.

The V call is TRBV20-1, the J call TRBJ2-2, with a possible D match to TRBD2 (7 bases). The CDR3 has 14 residues. Germline CDR1 and CDR2: DFQATT and SNEGSKA (reference sequence). The DNA of the CDR3 is TGCAGCGCTGCCCGGGGGGCAAAGACCGGGGAGCTGTTTTTT. It codes for CSAARGAKTGELFF.

This sequence joins TRBV29-1 and TRBJ2-3; 10 bases match TRBD2. There are 17 residues in the CDR3. Unmatched junction bases numbered 16, after V lost 8 bases and J lost 2 bases. The germline V gene has CDR1 SQVTM and CDR2 ANQGSEA. CDR3 loop: CSPPLRLAGILTDTQYF. The CDR3 coding sequence is TGCAGCCCCCCCCTCCGACTAGCGGGTATTCTCACAGATACGCAGTATTTT.

This clonotype was seen only a few times. The V gene is TRBV28, the J gene TRBJ2-7; the match to TRBD1 covers 9 bases. J was trimmed by 1 base and V by 6 bases; bases with no gene match: 10. The CDR3 has 16 amino acids. Germline-derived CDR1 and CDR2 are MDHEN and SYDVKM. The CDR3 reads CASRPTPGQGSYEQYF. DNA for the CDR3: TGTGCCAGCAGACCCACACCCGGACAGGGGTCCTACGAGCAGTACTTC.

This clonotype was observed a few times. The V gene is TRBV6-1, the J gene TRBJ2-7; 7 bases are a match to TRBD2. The CDR3 runs to 15 residues. With 3 bases clipped from V and 4 bases from J, the junction kept 9 bases outside the gene matches. Looked up from germline, CDR1 is MNHNS and CDR2 is SASEGT. CDR3 sequence reads: CASSDTQTSRYEQYF. CDR3 nucleotides: TGTGCCAGCAGTGACACACAGACTAGCCGGTACGAGCAGTACTTC.

This clonotype was seen a few times. The junction shows a germline mismatch at one end, possibly a read error. This chain uses TRBV20-1 with TRBJ2-3; D possibly corresponds to TRBD2 (5 bases). Germline lookup yields CDR1 DFQATT and CDR2 SNEGSKA (reference sequence). The CDR3 contains 14 residues. CDR3: CSGSLAPGTATQYF. In DNA form, the CDR3 reads TGCAGTGGCAGTCTAGCCCCAGGCACAGCTACGCAGTATTTT.

This clonotype was counted ten times or more. V gene TRBV7-6 combines with J gene TRBJ1-1; D is perhaps TRBD1 (6 bases). Per germline, CDR1 SGHVS and CDR2 FNYEAQ. Deletions cut 1 base from V and 1 base from J, with 10 bases between. The CDR3 covers 15 residues. CDR3 in DNA: TGTGCCAGCAGCTTAGTTCCCAGGGGGAACACTGAAGCTTTCTTT. This translates into CASSLVPRGNTEAFF.

The genes are TRBV5-5 and TRBJ2-5; 8 bases map to TRBD1. The germline gives CDR1 SGHKS, CDR2 YYEKEE (reference sequence). V shed 0 bases, J shed 1 base, and the junction held 2 bases outside the gene matches. The CDR3 covers 15 residues. CDR3 protein: CASSLEQGVQETQYF. CDR3 sequence (DNA): TGTGCCAGCAGCTTGGAACAGGGGGTCCAAGAGACCCAGTACTTC. Looking up the rest from reference TRBV5-5 and TRBJ2-5 gives the full variable domain: DAGVTQSPTHLIKTRGQQVTLRCSPISGHKSVSWYQQVLGQGPQFIFQYYEKEERGRGNFPDRFSARQFPNYSSELNVNALLLGDSALYLCASSLEQGVQETQYFGPGTRLLVL.

The gene calls are TRBV5-1 and TRBJ2-7; the match to TRBD2 covers 8 bases. Germline lookup yields CDR1 SGHRS and CDR2 YFSETQ. The CDR3 extends over 18 amino acids. Trimming cost V 0 bases and J 0 bases; bases outside gene matches: 11. This CDR3 is CASSLESPTSGSSYEQYF. The CDR3, as DNA: TGCGCCAGCAGCTTGGAAAGCCCCACTAGCGGCAGCTCCTACGAGCAGTACTTC.

V gene TRBV3-1 combines with J gene TRBJ2-1; 9 positions match TRBD2. V shed 7 bases, J shed 7 bases, and the junction held 8 bases outside the gene matches. Germline V lookup: CDR1 LGHDT, CDR2 YNNKEL (reference sequence). The CDR3 runs 14 residues. CDR3 region: CASTVSGGRNEQFF. Written as DNA, the CDR3 is TGTGCCAGCACCGTCAGCGGGGGGCGGAATGAGCAGTTCTTC.

This clonotype was detected only a few times. The chain carries TRBV4-1 and TRBJ2-3, with D unresolved. Germline V CDR1 and CDR2: MGHRA, YSYEKL. Trimming removed 2 bases at V and 2 bases at J, with 5 bases between. The CDR3 runs to 13 residues. The CDR3 here is CASSQFHTDTQYF. CDR3 DNA sequence: TGCGCCAGCAGCCAATTCCACACAGATACGCAGTATTTT.

A few counts support this clonotype. The chain links TRBV28 to TRBJ1-1; 7 positions agree with TRBD1. Per the germline V gene, CDR1 is MDHEN and CDR2 is SYDVKM. J was trimmed by 5 bases and V by 3 bases; bases with no gene match: 3. This CDR3 comprises 13 residues. CDR3 in DNA: TGTGCCAGCAGTTTGTACAGGGGTACTGAAGCTTTCTTT. Translated, it gives CASSLYRGTEAFF. The whole variable domain, filled in from reference TRBV28 and TRBJ1-1, reads DVKVTQSSRYLVKRTGEKVFLECVQDMDHENMFWYRQDPGLGLRLIYFSYDVKMKEKGDIPEGYSVSREKKERFSLILESASTNQTSMYLCASSLYRGTEAFFGQGTRLTVV.